This T cell receptor (beta chain) emerged from a study of memory CD4+ T cells and cytomegalovirus serostatus. Single viable CD3+CD4+CD8-CD45RO+ cells were sorted as the memory CD4+ T cells. This clone was counted a few times. This CDR3 comprises 15 residues. Trimming removed 5 bases from V and 1 base from J, with 15 bases in between. Germline CDR1 is MDHEN and CDR2 is SYDVKM. TCRdb's table, derived via immunoSEQ multiplex PCR, lists solely in-frame clones and lacks some. Of 25,000 to 30,000 clones listed, around 80% were seen once; the top ten hold around 0.68%. The sequence came from an adult in good health and CMV-seronegative. Material for sequencing was memory CD4+ T cells from blood. The J gene is TRBJ2-7, the V gene TRBV28, with D maybe TRBD2 (6 bases). The CDR3, as DNA: TGTGCCAGCAGTGCTGGGGGGATACGGTCCTACGAGCAGTACTTC. This gives the protein CASSAGGIRSYEQYF.